This TCR beta chain was identified in a study of T cell responses to AZD1222 COVID-19 vaccine. Some clones are missing from TCRdb's copy, which holds only in-frame ones; the method was immunoSEQ multiplex PCR. The sample records some 120,000 clones, over 75% being singletons. V dropped 6 bases and J dropped 0 bases, with 6 bases sitting between them. Germline CDR1 and CDR2: SNHLY and FYNNEI. There are 12 residues in the CDR3. General study results and limits: Reportedly, nearly half of unique spike TCRs recognized epitopes outside B.1.351/B.1.1.7 mutations. Donors were chiefly white British, with a greater number of females, and clonal diversity was perhaps underestimated.

This clone was seen once. The antigen remains unidentified. This TCR was sampled from an adult in good health. The rearrangement uses TRBV2 and TRBJ2-7; D gene unclear. The sequences come from peripheral blood, collected on day 0 of MenACWY control vaccination. CDR3 nucleotides: TGTGCCAGCAGGGCAGTCTCCTACGAGCAGTACTTC. Translation: CASRAVSYEQYF. The full variable domain, in which reference TRBV2 and TRBJ2-7 provide the parts outside the CDR3, is EPEVTQTPSHQVTQMGQEVILRCVPISNHLYFYWYRQILGQKVEFLVSFYNNEISEKSEIFDDQFSVERPDGSNFTLKIRSTKLEDSAMYFCASRAVSYEQYFGPGTRLTVT.